A single sample is the source of the 10 T cell receptor beta chains below, sequenced in a study of identical twins. TCRdb reprocessed the 5' RACE reads via MiXCR and lists one record per CDR3 protein. Here the sample spans roughly 470,000 distinct CDR3 sequences, roughly an eighth being singletons. The data also belong to a second study, concerning yellow fever vaccine responses in identical twins.

Source material: CD4+ T cells sorted from blood. The source is a woman aged 18-29 years in good health.

CDR3 DNA: TGTGCCAGCAGACAGGGGCACTACGAGCAGTACTTC. It codes for CASRQGHYEQYF. The J gene is TRBJ2-7, the V gene TRBV6-5, with TRBD1 matching 7 bases. The CDR3 sequence is 12 residues long. The V segment lost 6 bases and the J segment 3 bases; nucleotides outside the gene matches: 2. CDR1 and CDR2 from the germline V gene are MNHEY and SVGAGI.

The chain couples TRBV28 to TRBJ2-5; D possibly corresponds to TRBD2 (7 bases). Trimming left V 6 bases short and J 4 bases short, with 15 bases between. The CDR3 is made up of 14 amino acids. CDR1 MDHEN and CDR2 SYDVKM come from the germline V gene. The CDR3 sequence is CASRSSGGGETQYF. In nucleotides, the CDR3 is TGTGCCAGCAGGTCTTCGGGGGGCGGAGAGACCCAGTACTTC.

V is TRBV12-3 or TRBV12-4 and J is TRBJ2-7; 9 nucleotides align to TRBD2. V was clipped by 2 bases and J by 7 bases; unmatched bases: 6. The CDR3 is made up of 14 amino acids. The chain's CDR3 is CASSLIAGELEQYF. CDR3 nucleotides: TGTGCCAGCAGTTTAATAGCGGGAGAGCTTGAGCAGTACTTC.

In its sample, this clonotype was seen a few times. The genes are TRBV4-3 and TRBJ2-2; 9 bases are a match to TRBD2. The CDR3 has 17 residues. The V gene's germline CDR1 is LGHNA and CDR2 YSLEER. V lost 0 bases to trimming and J lost 6 bases; unmatched junction nucleotides: 8. This CDR3 reads CASSQDPAGGSAGELFF. The CDR3 DNA is TGCGCCAGCAGCCAAGACCCAGCGGGAGGTTCCGCCGGGGAGCTGTTTTTT.

This clonotype was counted between two and nine times. The V call is TRBV27, the J call TRBJ2-7; possibly TRBD1 for D (5 bases). The germline CDR1 and CDR2 sequences are MNHEY and SMNVEV (reference sequence). The V and J ends lost 2 bases and 2 bases respectively, with 13 bases between them. The CDR3 runs to 15 residues. CDR3 protein: CASSLGAPRPYEQYF. The DNA for the CDR3 is TGTGCCAGCAGTTTAGGGGCCCCCAGGCCCTACGAGCAGTACTTC.

In DNA, the CDR3 is TGCAGTGCTGGGGGGACTAGTGGGAGAGATGAGCAGTTCTTC. Translating gives CSAGGTSGRDEQFF. The rearrangement uses TRBV20-1 and TRBJ2-1, with 8 nucleotides matching TRBD2. Germline values: CDR1 DFQATT, CDR2 SNEGSKA (reference sequence). V shed 5 bases, J shed 8 bases, and the junction held 11 bases outside the gene matches. This CDR3 comprises 14 residues.

This clonotype has a handful of counts. The rearrangement joins TRBV24-1 to TRBJ2-6; the D gene is possibly TRBD2 (6 bases). The CDR3 runs 16 residues. V lost 0 bases, J lost 3 bases, and 8 bases lay in between. Per germline, CDR1 KGHDR and CDR2 SFDVKD. The CDR3 coding sequence is TGTGCCACCAGTGATTTGGCGACTAGTGGGGCCAACGTCCTGACTTTC. This sequence encodes CATSDLATSGANVLTF.

This clonotype has more than one count but fewer than ten. V usage is TRBV9 and J usage is TRBJ2-2; D is possibly TRBD1 or TRBD2 (6 bases each). Germline V lookup: CDR1 SGDLS, CDR2 YYNGEE. The germline V and J ends were trimmed by 1 base and 7 bases, with 14 bases remaining between them. The CDR3 covers 15 residues. CDR3 region: CASSVKGGLSGELFF. The CDR3 coding sequence is TGTGCCAGCAGCGTAAAGGGGGGCCTTAGCGGGGAGCTGTTTTTT.

This clonotype was seen many times. The genes are TRBV12-3 or TRBV12-4 and TRBJ2-1; TRBD2 aligns across 10 bases. The V segment lost 7 bases and the J segment 9 bases; nucleotides outside the gene matches: 12. The CDR3 extends over 15 amino acids. CDR3 protein: CASTRLAGGGAEQFF. The CDR3 coding sequence is TGTGCCAGCACCCGACTAGCGGGTGGGGGTGCTGAGCAGTTCTTC.

This clonotype was observed a few times. The CDR3 loop is CASSFGDLKNTQYF. The CDR3 coding sequence is TGTGCCAGCAGCTTTGGGGACCTAAAGAATACGCAGTATTTT. The chain couples TRBV7-9 to TRBJ2-3, with D perhaps given as TRBD1 or TRBD2 (5 bases each). CDR1 and CDR2 from the germline V gene are SEHNR and FQNEAQ (reference sequence). The CDR3 sequence is 14 residues long. Trimming shortened V by 3 bases and J by 7 bases, and 14 bases separated the two germline ends.